This entry lists 17 T cell receptor beta chains sequenced from one sample in a study of blood T cell repertoires in COVID-19. Generated by immunoSEQ multiplex PCR, the TCRdb table keeps only in-frame clones and is missing some. The sample holds just over 95,000 clones, 75% to 95% seen once. Sequencing used peripheral blood. All receptors derive from a man aged 50 to 59 with acute or convalescent COVID-19.

This chain uses TRBV19 with TRBJ2-7, with D possibly TRBD1 on 5 matching bases. CDR1 and CDR2 from the germline V gene are LNHDA and SQIVND (reference sequence). Trimming pared 2 bases from V and 0 bases from J, leaving 14 bases between. This CDR3 spans 16 amino acids. CDR3 in DNA: TGTGCCAGTAGTATAAGGTCGGCCGACAGCTCCTACGAGCAGTACTTC. Translating gives CASSIRSADSSYEQYF.

The V gene is TRBV30, the J gene TRBJ2-7; 8 positions match TRBD1. Germline lookup yields CDR1 GTSNPN and CDR2 SVGIG (reference sequence). The CDR3 loop spans 15 amino acids. V lost 6 bases to trimming and J lost 1 base; unmatched junction nucleotides: 11. Written as DNA, the CDR3 is TGTGCCTGCCCCCCCGGACAGGGCGATTCCTACGAGCAGTACTTC. Encoded protein: CACPPGQGDSYEQYF.

CDR3 coding DNA: TGTGCCAGCAGCGCGACCGGGACAATGACTCGGGAGACCCAGTACTTC. This sequence encodes CASSATGTMTRETQYF. The V and J genes are TRBV9 and TRBJ2-5; a weak D match, TRBD1 (6 bases). The ends were cut back, 3 bases at V and 5 bases at J, with 20 bases in the middle. The CDR3 covers 16 residues. Germline V gene sequence: CDR1 SGDLS, CDR2 YYNGEE.

The rearrangement uses TRBV11-2 and TRBJ1-6; 7 bases align to TRBD1. The germline CDR1 and CDR2 sequences are SGHAT and FQNNGV. The CDR3 loop spans 14 amino acids. Trimming at V came to 5 bases and at J to 4 bases, leaving 2 bases not matched to a gene. DNA of the CDR3: TGTGCCAGCAGCGGACAGGTTTATAATTCACCCCTCCACTTT. It translates to CASSGQVYNSPLHF.

The rearrangement links TRBV29-1 to TRBJ2-3; the D is unclear. V lost 4 bases, J lost 0 bases, and 5 bases lay in between. This CDR3 is 12 amino acids long. CDR1 is SQVTM and CDR2 is ANQGSEA in the germline V gene. The CDR3 region is CSVGASTDTQYF. For the CDR3, the DNA is TGCAGCGTTGGGGCTAGCACAGATACGCAGTATTTT.

The chain has TRBV12-3 or TRBV12-4 and TRBJ1-2; 8 bases fit TRBD1. The CDR3 consists of 13 residues. The V segment lost 4 bases and the J segment 6 bases; nucleotides outside the gene matches: 4. CDR3 bases: TGTGCCAGCAGTTCCAGGACAGGGAATGGCTACACCTTC. This translates into CASSSRTGNGYTF.

This clone was counted a single time. V gene TRBV6-5 combines with J gene TRBJ1-2, with 11 bases fitting TRBD1. Unmatched junction bases numbered 8, after V lost 7 bases and J lost 7 bases. This CDR3 is built from 14 residues. Germline V gene lookup returns CDR1 MNHEY and CDR2 SVGAGI. CDR3: CASTARGQGVGYTF. The DNA for the CDR3 is TGTGCCAGCACCGCACGGGGACAGGGGGTTGGCTACACCTTC.

The genes are TRBV12-5 and TRBJ2-7; the match to TRBD2 covers 7 bases. V lost 0 bases, J lost 5 bases, and 7 bases stayed unmatched. The CDR3 totals 15 residues. CDR1 and CDR2 (germline): LGHNT, FRNRAP. The CDR3 sequence: CASGLVREAIDEQYF. DNA of the CDR3: TGTGCTAGTGGTTTGGTCCGGGAGGCGATAGACGAGCAGTACTTC. Variable domain in full (rest from reference TRBV12-5 and TRBJ2-7): DARVTQTPRHKVTEMGQEVTMRCQPILGHNTVFWYRQTMMQGLELLAYFRNRAPLDDSGMPKDRFSAEMPDATLATLKIQPSEPRDSAVYFCASGLVREAIDEQYFGPGTRLTVT.

The chain combines TRBV14 with TRBJ2-2; TRBD2 agrees at 7 bases. The trim removed 3 bases at V and 5 bases at J, leaving 12 bases unmatched. CDR1 is SGHDN, CDR2 FVKESK, per germline. The CDR3 length is 17 residues. This CDR3 reads CASSQVHWDYQTGELFF. The DNA of the CDR3 is TGTGCCAGCAGCCAGGTTCACTGGGACTACCAGACCGGGGAGCTGTTTTTT.

This chain uses TRBV3-1 (or the pseudogene TRBV3-2) with TRBJ2-3, with 7 bases fitting TRBD2. From germline, CDR1 is LGHDT and CDR2 YNNKEL (reference sequence). This CDR3 region has 16 residues. V dropped 4 bases and J dropped 6; count of bases not matched to a gene: 13. DNA for the CDR3: TGTGCCAGCAGCCCCGCTCGAGCGGGGAGAGGGGATACGCAGTATTTT. Translation: CASSPARAGRGDTQYF.

The chain carries TRBV3-1 (or the pseudogene TRBV3-2) and TRBJ1-1; a weak D match, TRBD1 (6 bases). V was clipped by 2 bases and J by 4 bases, with 14 bases between them. CDR3 length: 15 residues. Germline CDR1 is LGHDT and CDR2 is YNNKEL (reference sequence). The CDR3 region is CASSQPGGRGTEAFF. The DNA for the CDR3 is TGTGCCAGCAGCCAACCTGGGGGCCGGGGCACTGAAGCTTTCTTT.

The rearrangement joins TRBV19 to TRBJ2-6, with D perhaps matching TRBD1 (6 bases). Germline CDR1 reads LNHDA; CDR2 reads SQIVND (reference sequence). Trimming removed 7 bases at V and 0 bases at J, with 16 bases between. The CDR3 is 17 amino acids. Here the CDR3 DNA reads TGTGCCAGTAAGTCCCACAGGGAAGACTCTGGGGCCAACGTCCTGACTTTC. This sequence encodes CASKSHREDSGANVLTF.

The chain combines TRBV5-1 with TRBJ2-7, with TRBD2 matching over 12 bases. The CDR3 consists of 18 residues. J gave up 2 bases and V 0 bases, and 9 bases lay outside the gene matches. Looked up from germline, CDR1 is SGHRS and CDR2 is YFSETQ. The CDR3 DNA sequence: TGCGCCAGCAGCTTGGCCCTGACTAGCGGGGGCTCGCCCTACGAGCAGTACTTC. This translates into CASSLALTSGGSPYEQYF.

The chain recombines TRBV4-3 with TRBJ2-2; D may be TRBD1 (6 bases). Germline assignment: CDR1 LGHNA and CDR2 YSLEER. V lost 2 bases and J lost 3, with 13 bases in between. This CDR3 region has 16 residues. Written as DNA, the CDR3 is TGCGCCAGCAGCCAAAGTGGTTACAGGGACACCGGGGAGCTGTTTTTT. This translates into CASSQSGYRDTGELFF.

The chain links TRBV19 to TRBJ1-2, with TRBD1 as a possible D gene (5 bases). Germline values: CDR1 LNHDA, CDR2 SQIVND (reference sequence). V lost 5 bases and J lost 5, with 15 bases in between. This CDR3 contains 14 residues. The DNA of the CDR3 is TGTGCCAGTAGTTACCCGGGGGACCCTTATGGCTACACCTTC. This encodes CASSYPGDPYGYTF. Full variable domain (rest looked up from reference TRBV19 and TRBJ1-2): DGGITQSPKYLFRKEGQNVTLSCEQNLNHDAMYWYRQDPGQGLRLIYYSQIVNDFQKGDIAEGYSVSREKKESFPLTVTSAQKNPTAFYLCASSYPGDPYGYTFGSGTRLTVV.

This chain connects TRBV18 to TRBJ1-1; D gene unclear. CDR1 is KGHSH and CDR2 is LQKENI in the germline V gene. The CDR3 extends over 15 amino acids. V was shortened by 1 base and J by 1 base, with 10 bases between the two germline ends. CDR3 DNA sequence: TGTGCCAGCTCACCACTTACAGCGGCGAACACTGAAGCTTTCTTT. Protein sequence: CASSPLTAANTEAFF.

V and J are TRBV25-1 and TRBJ2-3; possibly TRBD1 for D (5 bases). V was trimmed by 6 bases and J by 2 bases, leaving 9 bases between them. The V gene's germline CDR1 is MGHDK and CDR2 SYGVNS. The CDR3 runs to 13 residues. CDR3 in DNA: TGTGCCAGCAGGGACAATCCCACAGATACGCAGTATTTT. This codes for CASRDNPTDTQYF. The whole variable domain, filled in from reference TRBV25-1 and TRBJ2-3, reads EADIYQTPRYLVIGTGKKITLECSQTMGHDKMYWYQQDPGMELHLIHYSYGVNSTEKGDLSSESTVSRIRTEHFPLTLESARPSHTSQYLCASRDNPTDTQYFGPGTRLTVL.